Here is one T cell receptor (beta chain) with its context. As yet, its antigen is unknown. CD45RO-negative, CCR7-selected cells formed the naive CD8 fraction, which excluded terminally differentiated effector memory CD45RA+ cells. TCRdb's table, derived via immunoSEQ multiplex PCR, lists solely in-frame clones and lacks some. The sample has nearly 2 million clones; 85% to 95% are singletons. V shed 7 bases and J shed 2 bases, with 13 bases lying between them. Germline V gene data show CDR1 as SGHDT and CDR2 as YYEEEE. The CDR3 is 14 amino acids. This record comes from a study of shared clonotypes between healthy human individuals. Study conclusions and caveats: Generation probability values for non-shared clonotypes were lower than those for clonotypes shared by all four donors.

Sequencing input: naive CD8+ T cells sorted from blood. The chain employs TRBV5-6 and TRBJ1-5, with D perhaps TRBD1 (6 bases). The sequence was collected from a man aged 18 to 29 in good health. The CDR3 DNA sequence: TGTGCCAGCTTGGACAGCCAAGGCAATCAGCCCCAGCATTTT. This translates into CASLDSQGNQPQHF.